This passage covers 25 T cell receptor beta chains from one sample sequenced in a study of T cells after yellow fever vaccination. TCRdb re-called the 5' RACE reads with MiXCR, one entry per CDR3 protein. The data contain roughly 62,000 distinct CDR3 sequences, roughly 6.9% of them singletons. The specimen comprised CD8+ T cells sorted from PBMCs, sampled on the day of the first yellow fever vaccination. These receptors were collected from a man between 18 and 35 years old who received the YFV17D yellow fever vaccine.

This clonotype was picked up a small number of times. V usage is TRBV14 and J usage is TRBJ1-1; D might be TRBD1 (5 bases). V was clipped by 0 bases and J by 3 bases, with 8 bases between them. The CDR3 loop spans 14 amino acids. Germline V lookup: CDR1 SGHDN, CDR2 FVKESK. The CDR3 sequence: CASSQDWGDTEAFF. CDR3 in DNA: TGTGCCAGCAGCCAAGACTGGGGCGACACTGAAGCTTTCTTT.

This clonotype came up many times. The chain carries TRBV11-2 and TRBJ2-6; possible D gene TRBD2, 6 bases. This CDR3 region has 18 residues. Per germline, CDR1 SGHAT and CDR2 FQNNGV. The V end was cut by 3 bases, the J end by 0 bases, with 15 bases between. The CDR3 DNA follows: TGTGCCAGCAGCTTTGGGAGGCAAGACGGCTCTGGGGCCAACGTCCTGACTTTC. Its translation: CASSFGRQDGSGANVLTF.

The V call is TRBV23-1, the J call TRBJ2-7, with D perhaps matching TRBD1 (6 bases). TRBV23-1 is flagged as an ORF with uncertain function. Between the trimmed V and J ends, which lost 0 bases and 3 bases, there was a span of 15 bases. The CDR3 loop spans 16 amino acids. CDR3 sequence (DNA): TGCGCCAGCAGTCAATCGGGGGCAGGTGCTGGCTACGAGCAGTACGTC. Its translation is CASSQSGAGAGYEQYV.

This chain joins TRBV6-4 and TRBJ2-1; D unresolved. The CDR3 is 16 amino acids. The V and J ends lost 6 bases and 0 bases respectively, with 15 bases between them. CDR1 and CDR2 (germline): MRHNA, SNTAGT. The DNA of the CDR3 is TGTGCCAGCAGCCCCCTCGGAGAAAGCTCCTACAATGAGCAGTTCTTC. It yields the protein CASSPLGESSYNEQFF.

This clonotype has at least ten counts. The CDR3, as DNA: TGTGCCAGCAGCGGCGGACAGGGTGGCCAGCCCCAGCATTTT. Its protein is CASSGGQGGQPQHF. The chain has TRBV9 and TRBJ1-5; 8 bases fit TRBD1. The junction had 6 bases not matched to a gene; V was cut back by 3 bases and J by 7 bases. CDR1 SGDLS and CDR2 YYNGEE come from the germline V gene. The CDR3 length is 14 residues.

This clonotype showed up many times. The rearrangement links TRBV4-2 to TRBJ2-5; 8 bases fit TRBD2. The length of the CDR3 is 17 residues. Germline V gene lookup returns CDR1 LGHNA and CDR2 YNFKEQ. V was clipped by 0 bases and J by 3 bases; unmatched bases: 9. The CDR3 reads CASSQDGRGGVKETQYF. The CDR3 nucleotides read TGTGCCAGCAGCCAAGATGGACGGGGGGGCGTAAAAGAGACCCAGTACTTC.

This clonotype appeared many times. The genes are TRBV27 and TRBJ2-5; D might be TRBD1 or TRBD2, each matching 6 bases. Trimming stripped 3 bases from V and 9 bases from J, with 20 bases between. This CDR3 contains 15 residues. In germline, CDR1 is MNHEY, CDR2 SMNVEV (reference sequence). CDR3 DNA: TGTGCCAGCAGTTTCGAGGGGGGCTACATGGAGGCCCAGTACTTC. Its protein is CASSFEGGYMEAQYF.

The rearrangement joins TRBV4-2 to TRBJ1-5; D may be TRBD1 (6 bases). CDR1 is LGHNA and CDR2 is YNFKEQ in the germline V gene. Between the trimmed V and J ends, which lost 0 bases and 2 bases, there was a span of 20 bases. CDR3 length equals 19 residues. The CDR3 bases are TGTGCCAGCAGCCAAGATGGGGGGGCGAGCGTTCGGGGCAATCAGCCCCAGCATTTT. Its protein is CASSQDGGASVRGNQPQHF.

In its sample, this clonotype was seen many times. This CDR3 reads CASSLGTVPYEQYV. In nucleotides, the CDR3 is TGTGCCAGCAGTTTAGGGACGGTACCCTACGAGCAGTACGTC. The chain joins TRBV12-3 or TRBV12-4 to TRBJ2-7; no reliable D call. V lost 1 base to trimming and J lost 2 bases, with 9 bases between them. This CDR3 has 14 residues.

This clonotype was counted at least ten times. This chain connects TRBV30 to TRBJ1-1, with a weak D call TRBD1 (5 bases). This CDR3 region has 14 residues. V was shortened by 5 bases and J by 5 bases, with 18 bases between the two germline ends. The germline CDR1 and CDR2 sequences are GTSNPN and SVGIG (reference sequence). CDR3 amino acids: CAWRGPHAVTEAFF. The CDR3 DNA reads TGTGCCTGGCGGGGCCCCCATGCTGTTACTGAAGCTTTCTTT. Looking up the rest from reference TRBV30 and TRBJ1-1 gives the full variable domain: SQTIHQWPATLVQPVGSPLSLECTVEGTSNPNLYWYRQAAGRGLQLLFYSVGIGQISSEVPQNLSASRPQDRQFILSSKKLLLSDSGFYLCAWRGPHAVTEAFFGQGTRLTVV.

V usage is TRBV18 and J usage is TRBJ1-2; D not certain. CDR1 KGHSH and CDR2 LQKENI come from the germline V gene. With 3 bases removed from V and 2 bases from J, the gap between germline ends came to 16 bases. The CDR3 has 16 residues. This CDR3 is CASSPSTAARNYGYTF. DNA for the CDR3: TGTGCCAGCTCACCTAGTACGGCAGCCCGAAACTATGGCTACACCTTC.

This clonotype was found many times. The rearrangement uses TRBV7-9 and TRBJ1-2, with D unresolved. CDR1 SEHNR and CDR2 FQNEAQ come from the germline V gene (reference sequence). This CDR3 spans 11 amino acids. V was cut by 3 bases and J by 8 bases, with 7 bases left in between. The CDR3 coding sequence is TGTGCCAGCAGCTTGACGGGGGGCTACACCTTC. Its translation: CASSLTGGYTF.

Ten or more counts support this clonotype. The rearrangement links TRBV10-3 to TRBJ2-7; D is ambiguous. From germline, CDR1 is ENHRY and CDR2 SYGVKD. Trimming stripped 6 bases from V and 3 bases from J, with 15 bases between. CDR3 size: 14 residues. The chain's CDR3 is CAIRSGVAGYEQYV. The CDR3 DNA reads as TGTGCCATCAGATCTGGAGTTGCCGGCTACGAGCAGTACGTC.

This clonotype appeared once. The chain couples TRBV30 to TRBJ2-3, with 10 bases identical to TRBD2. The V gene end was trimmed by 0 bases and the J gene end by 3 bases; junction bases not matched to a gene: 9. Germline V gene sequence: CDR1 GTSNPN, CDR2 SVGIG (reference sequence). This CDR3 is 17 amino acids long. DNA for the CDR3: TGTGCCTGGAGTGTGTACGGGACTAGCGCCGGTACAGATACGCAGTATTTT. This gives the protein CAWSVYGTSAGTDTQYF.

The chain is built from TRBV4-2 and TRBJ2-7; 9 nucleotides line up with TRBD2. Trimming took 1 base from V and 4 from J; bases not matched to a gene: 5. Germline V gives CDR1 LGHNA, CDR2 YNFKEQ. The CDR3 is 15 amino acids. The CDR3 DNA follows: TGTGCCAGCAGCCAAGCAAGCGGGGGGCCGTACGAGCAGTACTTC. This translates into CASSQASGGPYEQYF.

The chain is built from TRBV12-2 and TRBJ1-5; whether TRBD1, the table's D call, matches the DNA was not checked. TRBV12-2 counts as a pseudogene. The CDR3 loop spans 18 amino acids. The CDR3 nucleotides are TGTGCAAGTCGCTTAGGGGGGGAACCGGGACAGGGAAATCAGCCCCAGCATTTT. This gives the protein CASRLGGEPGQGNQPQHF.

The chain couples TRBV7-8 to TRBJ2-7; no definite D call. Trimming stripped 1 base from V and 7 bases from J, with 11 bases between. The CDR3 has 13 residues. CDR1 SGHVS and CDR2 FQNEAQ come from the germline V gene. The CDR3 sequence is CASSLEVQREQYV. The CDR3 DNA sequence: TGTGCCAGCAGCTTAGAAGTACAGAGAGAGCAGTACGTC.

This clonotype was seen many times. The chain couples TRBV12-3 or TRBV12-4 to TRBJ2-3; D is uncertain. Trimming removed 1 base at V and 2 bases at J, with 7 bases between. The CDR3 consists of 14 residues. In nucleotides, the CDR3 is TGTGCCAGCAGTTTAGGCGCCGCCACAGATACGCAGTATTTT. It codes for CASSLGAATDTQYF.

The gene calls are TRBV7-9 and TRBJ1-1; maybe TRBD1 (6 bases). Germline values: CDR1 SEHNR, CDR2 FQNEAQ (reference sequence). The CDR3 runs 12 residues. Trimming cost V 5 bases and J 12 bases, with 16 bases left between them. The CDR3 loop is CASSLSQGIPFF. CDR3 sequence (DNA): TGTGCCAGCAGCCTATCCCAGGGGATTCCTTTCTTT.

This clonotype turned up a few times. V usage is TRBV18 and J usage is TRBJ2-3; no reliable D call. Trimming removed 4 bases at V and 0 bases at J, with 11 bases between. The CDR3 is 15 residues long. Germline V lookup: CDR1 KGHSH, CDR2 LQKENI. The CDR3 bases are TGTGCCAGCTCACACCCGGCTGATAGCACAGATACGCAGTATTTT. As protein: CASSHPADSTDTQYF.

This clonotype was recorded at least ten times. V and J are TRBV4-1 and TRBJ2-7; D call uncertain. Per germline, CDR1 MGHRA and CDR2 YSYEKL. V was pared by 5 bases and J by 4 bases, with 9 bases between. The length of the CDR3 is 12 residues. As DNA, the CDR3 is TGCGCCAGCAGCTCGAACAGTTACGAGCAGTACTTC. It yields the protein CASSSNSYEQYF.

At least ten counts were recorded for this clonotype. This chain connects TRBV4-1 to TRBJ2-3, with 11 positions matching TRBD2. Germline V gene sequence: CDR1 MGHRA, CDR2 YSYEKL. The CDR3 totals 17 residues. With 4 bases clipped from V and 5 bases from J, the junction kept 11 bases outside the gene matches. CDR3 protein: CASSPRLAGGPLDTQYF. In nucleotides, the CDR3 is TGCGCCAGCAGCCCCCGGTTAGCGGGGGGGCCTTTAGATACGCAGTATTTT.

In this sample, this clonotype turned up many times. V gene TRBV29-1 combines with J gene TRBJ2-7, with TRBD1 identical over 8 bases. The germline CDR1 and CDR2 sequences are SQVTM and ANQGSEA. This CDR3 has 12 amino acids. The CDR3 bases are TGCAGTGGACAGGGCCCCTCCTACGAGCAGTACTTC. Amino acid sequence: CSGQGPSYEQYF.

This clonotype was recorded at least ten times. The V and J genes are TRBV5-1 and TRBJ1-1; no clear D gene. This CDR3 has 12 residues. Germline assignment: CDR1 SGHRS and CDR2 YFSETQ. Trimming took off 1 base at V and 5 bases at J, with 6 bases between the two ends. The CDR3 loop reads CASSLSGTEAFF. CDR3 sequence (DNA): TGCGCCAGCAGCTTGTCGGGTACTGAAGCTTTCTTT.

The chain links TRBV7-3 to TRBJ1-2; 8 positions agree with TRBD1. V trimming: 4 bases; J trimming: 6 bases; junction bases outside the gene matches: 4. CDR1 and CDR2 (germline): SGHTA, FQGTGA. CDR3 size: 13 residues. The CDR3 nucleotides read TGTGCCAGCAGCTCGGGACAGGCCGATGGCTACACCTTC. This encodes CASSSGQADGYTF.